This TCR beta chain is from a study of T cells expressing NK-cell markers. Overall study context: Eight donors were sequenced, seven testing HCMV-seropositive and one testing seronegative.

As for this clonotype: What it binds is unknown.

Germline lookup yields CDR1 SNHLY and CDR2 FYNNEI. The CDR3 has 13 residues. General study findings and limits: Roughly 6 donors showed dominant NKG2C+ clonotypes comprising about 1.0-7.0% of their CD8+ T cells.

It was by 5'RACE template switching with UMIs that TCR beta cDNA was made. After re-calling the 5' RACE reads, TCRdb lists one entry per CDR3 protein, DNA absent. The sample table includes some 140,000 distinct CDR3 sequences. The TCR comes from a woman in her forties or fifties in good health. The chain employs TRBV2 and TRBJ2-1; TCRdb designates TRBD1, a call that cannot be tested without DNA. The source material was blood T cells: a sorted CD56 or NKG2C T cell subset, CD4+ or CD8+ T cells, or bulk PBMC T cells (not recorded which). The CDR3 is CASSEWQGDEQFF.